Listed below are T cell receptor beta chains from one sample, sequenced in a study of OX40 agonist ivuxolimab in advanced cancers. Here immunoSEQ multiplex PCR was the method, and the copy in TCRdb shows in-frame clones only, minus some. The data show 70,000 to 75,000 clones, about 86% seen once. The sample in question was CD4+ or CD8+ T cells sorted from blood, obtained in a trial of the OX40 agonist ivuxolimab. All receptors come from an adult with an advanced solid tumor such as melanoma, head and neck, liver or kidney cancer. Both conserved end residues are trimmed from each CDR3.

>TRBJ1-2|TRBV5-4
ASSAQGNYGYT
>TRBJ2-1|TRBV9
ASSATGAPYNEQF
>TRBJ2-3|TRBV10-3
AIRPQGGGYTDTQY
>TRBJ1-1|TRBV4-2
ASSQSGDTEAF
>TRBJ2-1|TRBV7-2
ASSSTSGSYNEQF
>TRBJ2-3|TRBV28
ASTFSLGTVISTDTQY
>TRBJ2-7|TRBV6-7
ASSQEPGQGAYEQY
>TRBJ2-5|TRBV9
ASSRGETQY
>TRBJ1-2|TRBV7-6
ASSSTGREGYT
>TRBJ1-1|TRBV10-3
AIRQGPLTEAF
>TRBJ1-6|TRBV10-3
AISVGGPGENSPLH
>TRBJ1-1|TRBV18
ASSPRNGQSEAF
>TRBJ1-3|TRBV2
ASSGGQASRGGNTIY
>TRBJ1-5|TRBV29-1
SAVGGLGQPQH
>TRBJ2-2|TRBV28
ASNKPAGAVTGELF
>TRBJ2-3|TRBV29-1
SVSVLEGDTQY
>TRBJ2-1|TRBV2
ASRGGSSYNEQF
>TRBJ2-7|TRBV10-1
ASSPNLAGGQYEQY
>TRBJ2-3|TRBV19
ASGGDRPPFGTQY
>TRBJ1-1|TRBV6-5
ASRLRQGRATEAF
>TRBJ1-5|TRBV4-1
ASSQPLASQPQH
>TRBJ1-1|TRBV10-1
ASSMSGPMVNTEAF
>TRBJ1-2|TRBV6-4
ASSEGNDYGYT
>TRBJ2-3|TRBV11-3
ASSKGTSGVTDTQY
>TRBJ1-2|TRBV28
ASSFPGRYGYT
>TRBJ1-5|TRBV10-3
AIRPGDGRNQPQH
>TRBJ2-2|TRBV7-9
ASSSARAGGSRTGELF
>TRBJ2-2|TRBV14
ASSPRRLSYTGELF
>TRBJ1-6|TRBV5-1
ASSLARRGSYNSPLH
>TRBJ2-7|TRBV7-2
ASSLDPRRVRYEQY
>TRBJ2-1|TRBV6-1
ASYGRDEQF
>TRBJ2-2|TRBV9
ASSPGTRDPGELF
>TRBJ1-1|TRBV30
AWTGNLGGTEAF
>TRBJ2-7|TRBV9
ASSVEHQSVEQY
>TRBJ1-1|TRBV19
ASSLDLNTEAF
>TRBJ2-1|TRBV7-3
ASSSRQYNEQF
>TRBJ1-5|TRBV19
ASSIDLSSPH
>TRBJ1-4|TRBV30
AWSEAALATNEKLF
>TRBJ2-1|TRBV5-1
ASSLVSSGSGEQF
>TRBJ1-2|TRBV19
ASSSKQGTNYGYT
>TRBJ1-1|TRBV5-4
ASSLERMNTEAF
>TRBJ1-2|TRBV23-1
ASSQGTGNYGYT
>TRBJ2-1|TRBV18
ASSPWGQGLDEQF
>TRBJ1-2|TRBV30
AWSGQTRGYT
>TRBJ2-4|TRBV19
ASSIGTARKNIQY